The 21 T cell receptor beta chains listed next were all sequenced from one sample in a study of blood T cell repertoires in COVID-19. Clones were read by immunoSEQ multiplex PCR, and TCRdb kept only the in-frame ones, dropping some. This table holds around 260,000 clones, 80% to 95% found once. Material for sequencing was PBMCs or T cells enriched from blood (not recorded which). The receptors shown here come from a woman between 25 and 40 years old who had recovered from COVID-19.

This clone was detected only once. The rearrangement uses TRBV5-1 and TRBJ1-1, with D unresolved. V was pared by 1 base and J by 0 bases, with 10 bases between. The CDR3 contains 15 residues. Looked up from germline, CDR1 is SGHRS and CDR2 is YFSETQ. CDR3 sequence reads: CASSLLWAMNTEAFF. CDR3 DNA: TGCGCCAGCAGCTTGTTATGGGCCATGAACACTGAAGCTTTCTTT.

The CDR3 coding sequence is TGTGCCAGCAGCTTAGGACTCTCTGGGGCCAACGTCCTGACTTTC. This translates into CASSLGLSGANVLTF. The chain combines TRBV5-6 with TRBJ2-6; D is perhaps TRBD2 (5 bases). The CDR3 runs to 15 residues. V gave up 2 bases and J gave up 0 bases, with 6 bases separating them. Germline loops: CDR1 SGHDT, CDR2 YYEEEE.

The rearrangement joins TRBV2 to TRBJ1-3; TRBD1 aligns across 8 bases. Germline loops: CDR1 SNHLY, CDR2 FYNNEI. J was trimmed by 0 bases and V by 4 bases; bases with no gene match: 2. The CDR3 length is 15 residues. The CDR3 loop reads CASSGQGRSGNTIYF. The CDR3 nucleotides read TGTGCCAGCAGTGGACAGGGGCGCTCTGGAAACACCATATATTTT. Full variable domain (rest looked up from reference TRBV2 and TRBJ1-3): EPEVTQTPSHQVTQMGQEVILRCVPISNHLYFYWYRQILGQKVEFLVSFYNNEISEKSEIFDDQFSVERPDGSNFTLKIRSTKLEDSAMYFCASSGQGRSGNTIYFGEGSWLTVV.

This chain links TRBV4-3 with TRBJ2-1, with 10 bases aligning to TRBD2. CDR1 is LGHNA and CDR2 is YSLEER in the germline V gene. The CDR3 sequence is 15 residues long. V lost 1 base, J lost 4 bases, and 1 base stayed unmatched. The CDR3 loop reads CASSQGLAGYNEQFF. The CDR3 coding sequence is TGCGCCAGCAGCCAAGGACTAGCGGGTTACAATGAGCAGTTCTTC.

V and J are TRBV28 and TRBJ1-1; 12 nucleotides agree with TRBD1. The CDR3 has 18 amino acids. Per the germline V gene, CDR1 is MDHEN and CDR2 is SYDVKM. Trimming cost V 6 bases and J 5 bases; bases outside gene matches: 16. CDR3 bases: TGTGCCAGCAGCCCAACTCCGGGACAGGGGGCGGGATGGACTGAAGCTTTCTTT. Its translation: CASSPTPGQGAGWTEAFF. The full variable domain, with the rest looked up from reference TRBV28 and TRBJ1-1, is DVKVTQSSRYLVKRTGEKVFLECVQDMDHENMFWYRQDPGLGLRLIYFSYDVKMKEKGDIPEGYSVSREKKERFSLILESASTNQTSMYLCASSPTPGQGAGWTEAFFGQGTRLTVV.

The chain has TRBV28 and TRBJ1-1; tentative D call: TRBD1 (6 bases). Germline lookup yields CDR1 MDHEN and CDR2 SYDVKM. Trimming shortened V by 6 bases and J by 7 bases, and 18 bases separated the two germline ends. This CDR3 has 14 amino acids. The CDR3 DNA is TGTGCCAGCAGCCCCATCGGGACAATTCATGAAGCTTTCTTT. It codes for CASSPIGTIHEAFF.

V gene TRBV27 combines with J gene TRBJ2-7; the D gene is possibly TRBD2 (5 bases). Deletions cut 9 bases from V and 3 bases from J, with 15 bases between. The CDR3 consists of 13 residues. Germline V CDR1 and CDR2: MNHEY, SMNVEV (reference sequence). CDR3 loop: CASGYGILYEQYF. In DNA form, the CDR3 reads TGTGCCAGTGGATACGGGATCCTCTACGAGCAGTACTTC.

This clone was counted once. The chain couples TRBV29-1 to TRBJ2-1, with TRBD2 identical over 14 bases. The CDR3 sequence is 15 residues long. Trimming cost V 6 bases and J 7 bases; bases outside gene matches: 8. Germline CDR1 reads SQVTM; CDR2 reads ANQGSEA. The CDR3 spells CSVTGTSGSKNEQFF. The CDR3 DNA sequence: TGCAGCGTAACCGGGACTAGCGGGAGCAAGAATGAGCAGTTCTTC.

This clone was counted a single time. DNA for the CDR3: TGTGCCAGCAGTTCTAGCCAGGGGAATTCACCCCTCCACTTT. This codes for CASSSSQGNSPLHF. The rearrangement joins TRBV27 to TRBJ1-6; maybe TRBD1 (6 bases). CDR1 and CDR2 (germline): MNHEY, SMNVEV (reference sequence). This CDR3 has 14 amino acids. Trimming took 4 bases from V and 7 from J, leaving 11 bases between them.

The chain combines TRBV28 with TRBJ2-2; D uncertain. The CDR3 consists of 16 residues. Per the germline V gene, CDR1 is MDHEN and CDR2 is SYDVKM. V lost 6 bases and J lost 3, with 17 bases in between. CDR3 residues: CASSPPRRLDTGELFF. The CDR3 nucleotides read TGTGCCAGCAGCCCCCCTAGGCGGTTAGACACCGGGGAGCTGTTTTTT.

This chain uses TRBV19 with TRBJ1-2; tentatively, D is TRBD1 (5 bases). Trimming took off 3 bases at V and 7 bases at J, with 12 bases between the two ends. Germline loops: CDR1 LNHDA, CDR2 SQIVND (reference sequence). The CDR3 covers 13 residues. The CDR3 DNA sequence: TGTGCCAGTAGTATGCAGGGTTTCTCTGGCTACACCTTC. Its protein product is CASSMQGFSGYTF.

A few counts support this clone. V gene TRBV13 combines with J gene TRBJ1-2, with 12 nucleotides matching TRBD1. V lost 5 bases to trimming and J lost 5 bases; unmatched junction nucleotides: 12. Germline values: CDR1 PRHDT, CDR2 FYEKMQ (reference sequence). The CDR3 totals 17 residues. Here the CDR3 DNA reads TGTGCCAGCAGCCTGGGACAGGGGGCTTTCCGCGGTTATGGCTACACCTTC. The encoded protein is CASSLGQGAFRGYGYTF. Looking up the rest from reference TRBV13 and TRBJ1-2 gives the full variable domain: AAGVIQSPRHLIKEKRETATLKCYPIPRHDTVYWYQQGPGQDPQFLISFYEKMQSDKGSIPDRFSAQQFSDYHSELNMSSLELGDSALYFCASSLGQGAFRGYGYTFGSGTRLTVV.

This clone was seen a handful of times. J is TRBJ2-2 and V is TRBV7-9; TRBD1 agrees at 9 bases. The ends lost 4 bases at V and 7 bases at J; junction bases unmatched: 7. This CDR3 spans 15 amino acids. Germline-derived CDR1 and CDR2 are SEHNR and FQNEAQ (reference sequence). CDR3 sequence: CASSSRQGERGELFF. The CDR3 region has the DNA TGTGCCAGCAGCTCACGACAGGGGGAACGCGGGGAGCTGTTTTTT.

CDR3 bases: TGTGCCAGCAGCATCCGGGACTACTCCTACGAGCAGTACTTC. This sequence encodes CASSIRDYSYEQYF. The chain couples TRBV28 to TRBJ2-7, with 7 bases matching TRBD2. This CDR3 comprises 14 residues. Germline values: CDR1 MDHEN, CDR2 SYDVKM. Trimming removed 6 bases from V and 0 bases from J; junction bases left unmatched: 5.

The V and J genes are TRBV19 and TRBJ2-7; 14 nucleotides agree with TRBD2. CDR3 length: 16 amino acids. The ends lost 1 base at V and 3 bases at J; junction bases unmatched: 2. Per germline, CDR1 LNHDA and CDR2 SQIVND (reference sequence). The CDR3 reads CASSIGTSGRNYEQYF. CDR3 bases: TGTGCCAGTAGTATAGGGACTAGCGGGAGGAACTACGAGCAGTACTTC.

The chain has TRBV19 and TRBJ1-2, with D perhaps TRBD1 (5 bases). Trimming took 3 bases from V and 6 from J, leaving 14 bases between them. This CDR3 region has 14 residues. CDR1 is LNHDA, CDR2 SQIVND, per germline (reference sequence). The CDR3 loop is CASSMDTRSNGYTF. CDR3 DNA sequence: TGTGCCAGTAGTATGGACACGAGATCTAATGGCTACACCTTC.

The chain couples TRBV20-1 to TRBJ2-7; the match to TRBD2 covers 10 bases. The germline V gene encodes CDR1 DFQATT and CDR2 SNEGSKA (reference sequence). CDR3 size: 14 residues. V dropped 6 bases and J dropped 6; count of bases not matched to a gene: 11. The CDR3 nucleotides are TGCAGTGCCAGTTCGGCTAGCGGGAGTTTCGAGCAGTACTTC. Translating gives CSASSASGSFEQYF.

CDR3 sequence: CASGDSYYGYTF. CDR3 coding DNA: TGTGCCAGCGGGGACAGCTACTATGGCTACACCTTC. The V gene is TRBV28, the J gene TRBJ1-2, with 7 bases fitting TRBD1. Germline V lookup: CDR1 MDHEN, CDR2 SYDVKM. This CDR3 is built from 12 residues. V lost 8 bases and J lost 3; bases outside the gene matches: 3.

The chain recombines TRBV7-2 with TRBJ2-3, with 14 nucleotides matching TRBD2. V gave up 3 bases and J gave up 2 bases; unmatched junction bases: 7. The germline V gene has CDR1 SGHTA and CDR2 FQGNSA. This CDR3 spans 18 amino acids. CDR3 sequence: CASSLTSGRGRNTDTQYF. DNA for the CDR3: TGTGCCAGCAGCTTGACTAGCGGGAGGGGACGCAACACAGATACGCAGTATTTT.

The DNA of the CDR3 is TGTGCCAGCAGAAGTTTGCAGGAGACCCAGTACTTC. Translated: CASRSLQETQYF. This chain uses TRBV27 with TRBJ2-5; D is uncertain. The CDR3 runs 12 residues. CDR1 and CDR2 from the germline V gene are MNHEY and SMNVEV (reference sequence). Trimming shortened V by 6 bases and J by 5 bases, and 10 bases separated the two germline ends.

This clone was seen just once. J is TRBJ2-1 and V is TRBV29-1; 7 positions match TRBD2. The CDR3 runs 15 residues. With V trimmed by 6 bases and J by 5 bases, 13 bases remained unmatched. The germline gives CDR1 SQVTM, CDR2 ANQGSEA. The CDR3 reads CSVGSRAGINNEQFF. Written as DNA, the CDR3 is TGCAGCGTCGGGTCGCGAGCGGGAATTAACAATGAGCAGTTCTTC.